The 9 T cell receptor beta chains reported below all come from one sample, sequenced in a study of blood T cell repertoires in COVID-19. Data came from immunoSEQ multiplex PCR; TCRdb stores just in-frame clones and leaves some out. The sample includes under 550,000 clones, over 85% of them seen just once. The sample consisted of peripheral blood. These receptors were taken from a man younger than 35 with COVID-19, enrolled during active disease.

This chain joins TRBV6-5 and TRBJ1-2; TRBD1 aligns across 7 bases. The CDR3 spans 15 residues. CDR1 is MNHEY and CDR2 is SVGAGI in the germline V gene. V dropped 5 bases and J dropped 4; count of bases not matched to a gene: 10. The CDR3 sequence: CASSRDSILGYGYTF. The DNA for the CDR3 is TGTGCCAGCAGTAGGGACAGCATTTTAGGCTATGGCTACACCTTC.

V gene TRBV29-1 combines with J gene TRBJ2-1; a possible D gene is TRBD1 (6 bases). Per the germline V gene, CDR1 is SQVTM and CDR2 is ANQGSEA. The CDR3 runs 14 residues. Deletions cut 6 bases from V and 5 bases from J, with 17 bases between. CDR3 in amino acids: CSVANRAIHNEQFF. CDR3 nucleotide sequence: TGCAGCGTCGCCAACAGGGCGATTCACAATGAGCAGTTCTTC.

This chain links TRBV5-1 with TRBJ2-3; 11 bases fit TRBD2. J was trimmed by 4 bases and V by 2 bases; bases with no gene match: 9. Germline CDR1 reads SGHRS; CDR2 reads YFSETQ. The CDR3 is 17 residues long. CDR3 nucleotides: TGCGCCAGCAGCTTAGGTAGCGGGGGGGCAGCATCAGATACGCAGTATTTT. Translating it yields CASSLGSGGAASDTQYF.

The rearrangement joins TRBV5-6 to TRBJ2-2, with no clear D. The CDR3 spans 11 residues. V shed 1 base and J shed 8 bases, with 3 bases lying between them. CDR1 and CDR2 from the germline V gene are SGHDT and YYEEEE. The CDR3 DNA follows: TGTGCCAGCAGCTTGCGGGGGGAGCTGTTTTTT. Encoded protein: CASSLRGELFF.

V usage is TRBV27 and J usage is TRBJ1-2; 7 bases are a match to TRBD1. CDR1 and CDR2 from the germline V gene are MNHEY and SMNVEV (reference sequence). J lost 3 bases, V lost 4 bases, and 5 bases had no gene match. This CDR3 is 14 amino acids long. DNA for the CDR3: TGTGCCAGCAGTTCCGCGGGACAGCACTATGGCTACACCTTC. Translated: CASSSAGQHYGYTF.

This rearrangement joins TRBV5-4 to TRBJ2-2; TRBD2 matches 9 bases. There are 16 residues in the CDR3. Trimming at V came to 2 bases and at J to 7 bases, leaving 9 bases not matched to a gene. Looked up from germline, CDR1 is SGHNT and CDR2 is YYREEE (reference sequence). CDR3 in DNA: TGTGCCAGCAGCTTTTTTAGCGGGAGTGGAAGCGGGGAGCTGTTTTTT. Amino acids: CASSFFSGSGSGELFF.

This clone was seen more than once but under ten times. The chain recombines TRBV5-6 with TRBJ2-7; D unclear. Per the germline V gene, CDR1 is SGHDT and CDR2 is YYEEEE. This CDR3 contains 14 residues. V lost 2 bases to trimming and J lost 6 bases, with 15 bases between them. DNA for the CDR3: TGTGCCAGCAGCTTCACGAGACGCGGCGGCGAGCAGTACTTC. It encodes CASSFTRRGGEQYF. Full variable domain (outside the CDR3, taken from reference TRBV5-6 and TRBJ2-7): DAGVTQSPTHLIKTRGQQVTLRCSPKSGHDTVSWYQQALGQGPQFIFQYYEEEERQRGNFPDRFSGHQFPNYSSELNVNALLLGDSALYLCASSFTRRGGEQYFGPGTRLTVT.

This chain links TRBV7-9 with TRBJ1-4; D is undetermined. V lost 2 bases and J lost 5, with 9 bases in between. Germline CDR1 and CDR2: SEHNR and FQNEAQ (reference sequence). The CDR3 contains 14 residues. The CDR3 loop is CASSLSELNEKLFF. In nucleotides, the CDR3 is TGTGCCAGCAGCTTATCAGAACTAAATGAAAAACTGTTTTTT.

The rearrangement uses TRBV30 and TRBJ2-3, with D tentatively TRBD2 (6 bases). The germline V and J ends were trimmed by 0 bases and 0 bases, with 7 bases remaining between them. The CDR3 covers 14 residues. The V gene's germline CDR1 is GTSNPN and CDR2 SVGIG (reference sequence). This CDR3 reads CAWSVSGSTDTQYF. The CDR3 DNA reads as TGTGCCTGGAGTGTAAGCGGGAGCACAGATACGCAGTATTTT.